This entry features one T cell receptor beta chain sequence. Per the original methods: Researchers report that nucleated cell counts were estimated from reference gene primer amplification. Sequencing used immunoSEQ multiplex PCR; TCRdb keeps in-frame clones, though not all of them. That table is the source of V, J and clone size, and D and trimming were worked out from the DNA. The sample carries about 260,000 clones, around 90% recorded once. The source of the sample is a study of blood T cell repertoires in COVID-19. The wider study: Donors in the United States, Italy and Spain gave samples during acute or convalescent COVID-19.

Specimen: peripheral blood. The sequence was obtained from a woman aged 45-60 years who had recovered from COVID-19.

CDR3 DNA: TGTGCCAGCAGCTTGGACGATAGTGAGACCCAGTACTTC. This sequence encodes CASSLDDSETQYF. The rearrangement uses TRBV5-6 and TRBJ2-5; D unresolved. CDR3 length: 13 residues. V gave up 0 bases and J gave up 5 bases, with 8 bases separating them. The V gene's germline CDR1 is SGHDT and CDR2 YYEEEE.